This TCR beta chain was identified during a study of CD8 T cells in ankylosing spondylitis. MiXCR, run by TCRdb on the 5' RACE reads, gives a single entry per CDR3 protein. The sample contains over 130,000 distinct CDR3 sequences, about 42% of which appear only once. The CDR3 covers 17 residues. Trimming took 0 bases from V and 3 from J; bases not matched to a gene: 5. Germline values: CDR1 KGHDR, CDR2 SFDVKD. The study, taken as a whole, reports: In reactive arthritis synovial fluid and blood, some motif variants had been reported before. Reportedly, matched ankylosing spondylitis synovial fluid was significantly enriched for disease-linked clones.

About this clonotype: Its specificity is unknown.

The V call is TRBV24-1, the J call TRBJ2-1; 9 bases map to TRBD1. The sequence came from a male donor with ankylosing spondylitis. Sequenced sample: synovial fluid, either unsorted or a sorted T cell fraction (not recorded which). The CDR3 spells CATSDLRTGDDYNEQFF. The CDR3 DNA sequence: TGTGCCACCAGTGATTTGCGGACAGGGGACGACTACAATGAGCAGTTCTTC.